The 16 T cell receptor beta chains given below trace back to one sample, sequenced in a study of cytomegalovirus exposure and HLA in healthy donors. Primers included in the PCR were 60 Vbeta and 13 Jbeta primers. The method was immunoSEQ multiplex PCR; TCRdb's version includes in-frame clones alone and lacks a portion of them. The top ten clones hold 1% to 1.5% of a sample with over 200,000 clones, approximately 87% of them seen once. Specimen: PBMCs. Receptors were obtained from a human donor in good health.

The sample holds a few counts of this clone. The CDR3 bases are TGTGCCAGCAGCTTGGGGACATCCTTGAACACTGAAGCTTTCTTT. This translates into CASSLGTSLNTEAFF. The chain recombines TRBV5-8 with TRBJ1-1; D possibly corresponds to TRBD1 (5 bases). Germline CDR1 SGHTS, CDR2 YDEGEE. Trimming removed 0 bases from V and 0 bases from J, with 9 bases in between. The CDR3 spans 15 residues.

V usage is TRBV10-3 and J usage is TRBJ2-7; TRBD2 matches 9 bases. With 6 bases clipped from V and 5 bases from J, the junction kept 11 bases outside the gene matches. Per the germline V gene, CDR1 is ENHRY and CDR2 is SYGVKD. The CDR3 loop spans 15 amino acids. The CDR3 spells CAIRPTLAGYNEQYF. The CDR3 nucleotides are TGTGCCATCAGGCCCACCCTAGCGGGATACAACGAGCAGTACTTC.

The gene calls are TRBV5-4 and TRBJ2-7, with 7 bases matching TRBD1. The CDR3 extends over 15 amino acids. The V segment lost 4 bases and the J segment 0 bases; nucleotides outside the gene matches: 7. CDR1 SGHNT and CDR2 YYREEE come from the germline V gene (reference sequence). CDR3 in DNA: TGTGCCAGCAGCCCCGGGACAGTTCACTCCTACGAGCAGTACTTC. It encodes CASSPGTVHSYEQYF.

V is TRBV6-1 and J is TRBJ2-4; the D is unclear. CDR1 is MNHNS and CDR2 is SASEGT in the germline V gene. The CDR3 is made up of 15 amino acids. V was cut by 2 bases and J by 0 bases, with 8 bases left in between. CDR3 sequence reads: CASSEHTVAKNIQYF. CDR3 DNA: TGTGCCAGCAGTGAACACACCGTAGCCAAAAACATTCAGTACTTC.

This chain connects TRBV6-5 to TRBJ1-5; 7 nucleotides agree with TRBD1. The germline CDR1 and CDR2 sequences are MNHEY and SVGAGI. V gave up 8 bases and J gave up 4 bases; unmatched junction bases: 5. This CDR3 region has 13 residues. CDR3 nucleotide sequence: TGTGCCAGCCAGCCACAGGGGAATCAGCCCCAGCATTTT. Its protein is CASQPQGNQPQHF.

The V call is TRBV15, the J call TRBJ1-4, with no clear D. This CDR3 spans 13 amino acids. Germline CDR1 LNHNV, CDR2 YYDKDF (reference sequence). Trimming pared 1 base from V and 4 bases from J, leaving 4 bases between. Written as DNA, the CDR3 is TGTGCCACCAGCAGAGTCATTAATGAAAAACTGTTTTTT. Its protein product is CATSRVINEKLFF.

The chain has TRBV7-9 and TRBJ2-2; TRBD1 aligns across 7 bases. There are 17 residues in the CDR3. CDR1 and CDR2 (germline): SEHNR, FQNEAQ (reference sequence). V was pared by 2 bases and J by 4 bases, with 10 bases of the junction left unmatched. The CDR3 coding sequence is TGTGCCAGCAGCTTAATCACAGGGGCCCCGTCCACCGGGGAGCTGTTTTTT. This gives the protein CASSLITGAPSTGELFF.

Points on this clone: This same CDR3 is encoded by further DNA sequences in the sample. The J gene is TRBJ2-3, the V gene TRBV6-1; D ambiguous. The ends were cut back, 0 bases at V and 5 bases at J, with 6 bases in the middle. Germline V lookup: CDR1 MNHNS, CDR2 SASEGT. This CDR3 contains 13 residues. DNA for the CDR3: TGTGCCAGCAGTGAAGCAAAGAGAGATACGCAGTATTTT. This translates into CASSEAKRDTQYF.

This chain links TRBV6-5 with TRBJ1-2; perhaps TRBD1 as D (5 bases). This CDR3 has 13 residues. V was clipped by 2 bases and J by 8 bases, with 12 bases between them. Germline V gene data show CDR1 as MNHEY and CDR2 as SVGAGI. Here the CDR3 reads CASSYTRTQGYTF. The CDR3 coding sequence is TGTGCCAGCAGTTACACACGGACACAAGGCTACACCTTC.

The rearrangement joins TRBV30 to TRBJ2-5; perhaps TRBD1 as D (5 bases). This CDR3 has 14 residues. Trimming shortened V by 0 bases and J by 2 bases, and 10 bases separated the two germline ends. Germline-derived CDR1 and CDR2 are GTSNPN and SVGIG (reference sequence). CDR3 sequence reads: CAWSVPPGQETQYF. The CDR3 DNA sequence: TGTGCCTGGAGTGTTCCTCCAGGGCAAGAGACCCAGTACTTC.

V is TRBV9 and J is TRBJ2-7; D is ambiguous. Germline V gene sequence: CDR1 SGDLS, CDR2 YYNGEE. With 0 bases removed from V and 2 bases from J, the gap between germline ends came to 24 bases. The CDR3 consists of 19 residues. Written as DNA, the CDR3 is TGTGCCAGCAGCGTAGCTACCCCCTTAACGAACCCCACCGCCTACGAGCAGTACTTC. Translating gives CASSVATPLTNPTAYEQYF.

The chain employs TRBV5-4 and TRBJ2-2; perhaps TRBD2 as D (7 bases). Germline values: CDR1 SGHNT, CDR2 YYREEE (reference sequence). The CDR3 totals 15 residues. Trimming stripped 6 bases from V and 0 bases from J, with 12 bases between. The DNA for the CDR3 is TGTGCCAGCACCTGGGGGGGCCCGAACACCGGGGAGCTGTTTTTT. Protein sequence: CASTWGGPNTGELFF. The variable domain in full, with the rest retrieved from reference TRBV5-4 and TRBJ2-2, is ETGVTQSPTHLIKTRGQQVTLRCSSQSGHNTVSWYQQALGQGPQFIFQYYREEENGRGNFPPRFSGLQFPNYSSELNVNALELDDSALYLCASTWGGPNTGELFFGEGSRLTVL.

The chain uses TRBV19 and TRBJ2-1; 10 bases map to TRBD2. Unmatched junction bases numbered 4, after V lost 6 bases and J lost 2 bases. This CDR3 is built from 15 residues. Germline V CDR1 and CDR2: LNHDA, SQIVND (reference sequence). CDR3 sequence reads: CASSFGLAAYNEQFF. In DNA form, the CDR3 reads TGTGCCAGTAGCTTCGGACTAGCGGCCTACAATGAGCAGTTCTTC.

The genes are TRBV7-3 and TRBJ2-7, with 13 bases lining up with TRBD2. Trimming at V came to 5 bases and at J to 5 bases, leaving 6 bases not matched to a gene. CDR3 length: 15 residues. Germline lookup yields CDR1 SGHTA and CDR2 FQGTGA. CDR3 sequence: CASSLGLAGVHEQYF. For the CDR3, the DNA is TGTGCCAGCAGCCTCGGACTAGCGGGAGTCCACGAGCAGTACTTC.

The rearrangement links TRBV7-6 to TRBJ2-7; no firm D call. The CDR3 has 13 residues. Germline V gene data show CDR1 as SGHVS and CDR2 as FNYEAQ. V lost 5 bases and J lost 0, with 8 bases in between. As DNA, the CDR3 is TGTGCCAGCAGCGGATACAGCTCCTACGAGCAGTACTTC. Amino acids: CASSGYSSYEQYF.

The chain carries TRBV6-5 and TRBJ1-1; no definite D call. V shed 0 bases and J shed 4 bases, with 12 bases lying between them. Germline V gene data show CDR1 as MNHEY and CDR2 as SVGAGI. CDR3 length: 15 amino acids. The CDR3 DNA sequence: TGTGCCAGCAGTTACTCGAATAAGGGAGGCACTGAAGCTTTCTTT. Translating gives CASSYSNKGGTEAFF.